These 32 T cell receptor beta chains were all obtained from the same sample, sequenced in a study of shared clonotypes between healthy human individuals. Naive CD8 cells comprised CD45RO-negative, CCR7-positively selected cells, excluding terminally differentiated effector memory CD45RA+ cells. Clones were read by immunoSEQ multiplex PCR, and TCRdb kept only the in-frame ones, dropping some. The data show some 2,100,000 clones, 85% to 95% seen once. Sequenced input: naive CD8+ T cells from PBMCs. The source of these receptors is a man aged 18 to 30 in good health. Some clones in this sample may be carry-over from other donors' samples.

This clone was recorded once. The chain recombines TRBV6-5 with TRBJ2-3; 7 bases fit TRBD2. Germline V gene data show CDR1 as MNHEY and CDR2 as SVGAGI. V lost 0 bases and J lost 2; bases outside the gene matches: 5. This CDR3 region has 16 residues. In nucleotides, the CDR3 is TGTGCCAGCAGTTACTCGGCGGGAGAGTACACAGATACGCAGTATTTT. Translating gives CASSYSAGEYTDTQYF.

Comment on this clone: A read error is possible here, since a much larger clone lies one base away. The genes are TRBV11-2 and TRBJ2-5, with unresolved D. Judging by the DNA end, TRBJ2-7 fits better; the J call may be wrong. The CDR3 is 12 amino acids. The V gene's germline CDR1 is SGHAT and CDR2 FQNNGV. This CDR3 reads CASSLGVYEQYF. The CDR3 region has the DNA TGTGCCAGCAGCTTAGGGGTGTACGAGCAGTACTTC.

V and J are TRBV6-1 and TRBJ1-2; 7 bases agree with TRBD1. This CDR3 is built from 15 residues. Germline V gene lookup returns CDR1 MNHNS and CDR2 SASEGT. CDR3 region: CMTQSITGVKNGYTF. The CDR3 nucleotides are TGTATGACGCAATCTATAACAGGGGTCAAGAATGGCTACACCTTC.

The chain is built from TRBV13 and TRBJ2-7; the match to TRBD2 covers 9 bases. V lost 6 bases to trimming and J lost 5 bases; unmatched junction nucleotides: 14. From germline, CDR1 is PRHDT and CDR2 FYEKMQ (reference sequence). The CDR3 extends over 16 amino acids. DNA of the CDR3: TGTGCCAGCAGGAAAAATGGGGGACTAGCTGGCCACGAGCAGTACTTC. Translation: CASRKNGGLAGHEQYF.

This clone appeared a single time. The rearrangement uses TRBV5-1 and TRBJ2-2; D unclear. There are 13 residues in the CDR3. Germline V gene lookup returns CDR1 SGHRS and CDR2 YFSETQ. Trimming cost V 6 bases and J 5 bases, with 11 bases left between them. The CDR3 here is CASTSRTTGELFF. The DNA of the CDR3 is TGCGCCAGCACCAGCAGAACTACCGGGGAGCTGTTTTTT.

The V gene is TRBV11-2, the J gene TRBJ1-2; D might be TRBD1 (5 bases). Trimming took 5 bases from V and 8 from J, leaving 15 bases between them. Germline CDR1 reads SGHAT; CDR2 reads FQNNGV. The CDR3 runs 13 residues. Written as DNA, the CDR3 is TGTGCCAGCAGCCCAGGCGGGGCAGGGGGCTACACCTTC. This sequence encodes CASSPGGAGGYTF.

Note on this clone: Different DNA sequences within this sample yield the same CDR3. The chain uses TRBV19 and TRBJ2-1; tentative D call: TRBD2 (6 bases). Germline-derived CDR1 and CDR2 are LNHDA and SQIVND (reference sequence). The CDR3 runs to 13 residues. Trimming took 2 bases from V and 7 from J, leaving 9 bases between them. CDR3 residues: CASSISLANEQFF. The CDR3 DNA is TGTGCCAGTAGTATAAGTCTAGCGAATGAGCAGTTCTTC.

The rearrangement links TRBV13 to TRBJ2-5; D is possibly TRBD1 (7 bases). The CDR3 is 16 residues long. Trimming left V 0 bases short and J 1 base short, with 12 bases between. Germline CDR1 and CDR2: PRHDT and FYEKMQ (reference sequence). This CDR3 is CASSLGAGGFQETQYF. CDR3 bases: TGTGCCAGCAGCTTAGGGGCAGGGGGGTTCCAAGAGACCCAGTACTTC.

The J gene is TRBJ2-7, the V gene TRBV29-1; no definite D call. The germline V and J ends were trimmed by 1 base and 6 bases, with 10 bases remaining between them. CDR1 is SQVTM, CDR2 ANQGSEA, per germline. The CDR3 extends over 12 amino acids. Here the CDR3 DNA reads TGCAGCGTTGAAGGGAGACCCGGCGAGCAGTACTTC. Its protein product is CSVEGRPGEQYF.

This chain's CDR3 is CASSLLSAGTLNEQFF. The CDR3 bases are TGCGCCAGCAGCCTTCTTAGCGCTGGAACCCTCAATGAGCAGTTCTTC. The chain links TRBV5-1 to TRBJ2-1, with D possibly matching TRBD2 (5 bases). The length of the CDR3 is 16 residues. The germline V and J ends were trimmed by 4 bases and 6 bases, with 20 bases remaining between them. CDR1 is SGHRS, CDR2 YFSETQ, per germline.

This sequence joins TRBV10-1 and TRBJ2-7, with D possibly being TRBD1 (5 bases). Trimming stripped 6 bases from V and 3 bases from J, with 12 bases between. This CDR3 has 13 amino acids. From germline, CDR1 is WNHNN and CDR2 SYGVQD (reference sequence). The CDR3 coding sequence is TGCGCCAGCAGCGACACTCAGGGCTACGAGCAGTACTTC. Protein sequence: CASSDTQGYEQYF.

The V and J genes are TRBV9 and TRBJ1-2; 7 nucleotides agree with TRBD1. CDR3 length: 14 amino acids. V lost 3 bases and J lost 3; bases outside the gene matches: 5. Germline V gene sequence: CDR1 SGDLS, CDR2 YYNGEE. CDR3 coding DNA: TGTGCCAGCAGCGCCTCCGGGACAGACTATGGCTACACCTTC. Its translation is CASSASGTDYGYTF.

A single count supports this clone. The chain is built from TRBV19 and TRBJ2-5, with 11 bases matching TRBD2. The DNA end is more similar to TRBJ2-7, so the J call may be wrong. Germline CDR1 and CDR2: LNHDA and SQIVND (reference sequence). The CDR3 is 14 amino acids. In nucleotides, the CDR3 is TGTGCCAGTAGCTTAGCGGGAGGGCCCTACGAGCAGTACTTC. Translation: CASSLAGGPYEQYF.

This clone was counted once. The chain links TRBV29-1 to TRBJ2-7, with 11 bases identical to TRBD2. The junction had 9 bases not matched to a gene; V was cut back by 4 bases and J by 4 bases. From germline, CDR1 is SQVTM and CDR2 ANQGSEA. This CDR3 is built from 15 residues. The DNA of the CDR3 is TGCAGCGTTGTCCCGCGACTAGCGGGACCATACGAGCAGTACTTC. Protein product: CSVVPRLAGPYEQYF.

The chain carries TRBV7-8 and TRBJ1-5, with 7 positions matching TRBD1. This CDR3 has 14 amino acids. The ends lost 5 bases at V and 4 bases at J; junction bases unmatched: 5. Per the germline V gene, CDR1 is SGHVS and CDR2 is FQNEAQ. In DNA form, the CDR3 reads TGTGCCAGCAGCATCAGGGGGAGTAATCAGCCCCAGCATTTT. Translation: CASSIRGSNQPQHF.

This chain connects TRBV27 to TRBJ1-1, with D maybe TRBD1 (6 bases). V was shortened by 7 bases and J by 2 bases, with 14 bases between the two germline ends. CDR3 length: 14 amino acids. The germline gives CDR1 MNHEY, CDR2 SMNVEV (reference sequence). The CDR3 nucleotides read TGTGCCAGCAATCCTATCAGGGGAAACACTGAAGCTTTCTTT. This encodes CASNPIRGNTEAFF.

This chain uses TRBV28 with TRBJ1-1; D is possibly TRBD1 (5 bases). This CDR3 is built from 15 residues. Between the trimmed V and J ends, which lost 3 bases and 8 bases, there was a span of 19 bases. Germline V gene data show CDR1 as MDHEN and CDR2 as SYDVKM. The CDR3 DNA reads as TGTGCCAGCAGTTTCAGGGTCCAGTTGAGTACGGAAGCTTTCTTT. Protein product: CASSFRVQLSTEAFF.

This chain links TRBV11-3 with TRBJ1-1; D remains ambiguous. The CDR3 has 19 residues. Germline V gene sequence: CDR1 SGHNT, CDR2 YENEEA. V lost 0 bases and J 2 bases, leaving 22 bases between the germline ends. The CDR3 protein is CASSLEGYGSGRQNTEAFF. The CDR3 region has the DNA TGTGCCAGCAGCTTAGAAGGATACGGTTCCGGCAGACAAAACACTGAAGCTTTCTTT.

This sequence joins TRBV11-2 and TRBJ2-7, with a possible D match to TRBD1 (6 bases). Trimming pared 1 base from V and 4 bases from J, leaving 14 bases between. From germline, CDR1 is SGHAT and CDR2 FQNNGV. CDR3 length equals 15 residues. CDR3 in DNA: TGTGCCAGCAGCTTAGGTGCCGGACAGCCATACGAGCAGTACTTC. Translated, it gives CASSLGAGQPYEQYF.

The chain employs TRBV15 and TRBJ1-1; D ambiguous. The germline V and J ends were trimmed by 7 bases and 1 base, with 13 bases remaining between them. Per germline, CDR1 LNHNV and CDR2 YYDKDF (reference sequence). The CDR3 has 14 residues. CDR3 nucleotides: TGTGCCACCAACGACCGGACCGGGAACACTGAAGCTTTCTTT. Translated, it gives CATNDRTGNTEAFF.

As concerns this clone: The same CDR3 also results from other DNA sequences found in this sample. This sequence joins TRBV27 and TRBJ2-1; no clear D gene. Germline V gene data show CDR1 as MNHEY and CDR2 as SMNVEV (reference sequence). CDR3 length: 14 amino acids. Trimming removed 3 bases from V and 0 bases from J, with 6 bases in between. This CDR3 reads CASSLGGSYNEQFF. CDR3 bases: TGTGCCAGCAGTTTGGGCGGCTCCTACAATGAGCAGTTCTTC.

This clone was counted between two and nine times. The V and J genes are TRBV19 and TRBJ1-1, with D unresolved. CDR1 LNHDA and CDR2 SQIVND come from the germline V gene (reference sequence). Trimming cost V 6 bases and J 1 base, with 18 bases left between them. This CDR3 has 16 residues. CDR3 bases: TGTGCCAGTAGGGATGGGGTGGGCTACACGAACACTGAAGCTTTCTTT. It is translated as CASRDGVGYTNTEAFF.

The chain employs TRBV4-2 and TRBJ2-5; 11 bases fit TRBD2. Germline lookup yields CDR1 LGHNA and CDR2 YNFKEQ. CDR3 length: 17 residues. V shed 2 bases, J shed 4 bases, and the junction held 9 bases outside the gene matches. CDR3 in amino acids: CASSQWLAGGQGETQYF. As DNA, the CDR3 is TGTGCCAGCAGCCAATGGCTAGCGGGAGGCCAAGGAGAGACCCAGTACTTC.

The chain links TRBV9 to TRBJ2-1; TRBD2 agrees at 10 bases. The ends lost 0 bases at V and 8 bases at J; junction bases unmatched: 5. This CDR3 comprises 15 residues. Germline V CDR1 and CDR2: SGDLS, YYNGEE. CDR3 region: CASSVVTSGNDEQFF. The CDR3 DNA follows: TGTGCCAGCAGCGTAGTAACTAGCGGGAATGATGAGCAGTTCTTC.

This clone was detected only a few times. V gene TRBV19 combines with J gene TRBJ2-7, with D perhaps matching TRBD1 (6 bases). Germline loops: CDR1 LNHDA, CDR2 SQIVND (reference sequence). The CDR3 has 15 amino acids. The germline V and J ends were trimmed by 6 bases and 2 bases, with 17 bases remaining between them. The CDR3 region has the DNA TGTGCCAGTAGCCCAGGGGCCGGGTCGCCCTACGAGCAGTACTTC. Translating it yields CASSPGAGSPYEQYF.

This clone was detected only once. V and J are TRBV29-1 and TRBJ1-1; D remains ambiguous. The CDR3 is 15 amino acids. The ends were cut back, 7 bases at V and 2 bases at J, with 20 bases in the middle. CDR1 and CDR2 (germline): SQVTM, ANQGSEA. The CDR3 DNA follows: TGCAGCGCCGGCCCCCGCGGGCACACCAACACTGAAGCTTTCTTT. Translating gives CSAGPRGHTNTEAFF.

This sequence joins TRBV7-9 and TRBJ2-7; 10 nucleotides match TRBD2. J was trimmed by 3 bases and V by 0 bases; bases with no gene match: 2. This CDR3 spans 15 amino acids. Germline V gene data show CDR1 as SEHNR and CDR2 as FQNEAQ (reference sequence). For the CDR3, the DNA is TGTGCCAGCAGCTTAGCGCTAGCGGGAGTCTACGAGCAGTACTTC. It codes for CASSLALAGVYEQYF.

This rearrangement joins TRBV7-9 to TRBJ2-1; 8 bases match TRBD1. Germline V CDR1 and CDR2: SEHNR, FQNEAQ (reference sequence). After removal of 5 bases from V and 3 bases from J, the junction contained 9 bases not matched to a gene. The CDR3 extends over 16 amino acids. For the CDR3, the DNA is TGTGCCAGCAGCATGACAGGGGACCCCTACTACAATGAGCAGTTCTTC. The encoded protein is CASSMTGDPYYNEQFF.

The V call is TRBV25-1, the J call TRBJ2-5; D possibly corresponds to TRBD2 (6 bases). The DNA end is a closer match to TRBJ2-7, so the J assignment may be wrong. The CDR3 runs 14 residues. Germline V gives CDR1 MGHDK, CDR2 SYGVNS. The CDR3 reads CASSESWGLDEQYF. In nucleotides, the CDR3 is TGTGCCAGCAGTGAATCCTGGGGACTCGACGAGCAGTACTTC.

The chain couples TRBV27 to TRBJ1-2, with a weak D call TRBD1 (6 bases). Germline lookup yields CDR1 MNHEY and CDR2 SMNVEV (reference sequence). CDR3 length equals 13 residues. V was clipped by 3 bases and J by 4 bases, with 9 bases between them. CDR3 sequence: CASSFMGAYGYTF. CDR3 bases: TGTGCCAGCAGTTTTATGGGGGCCTATGGCTACACCTTC.

This clone occurred once. This CDR3 is also generated by other DNA sequences in the sample. The rearrangement uses TRBV28 and TRBJ2-7, with D maybe TRBD2 (7 bases). The length of the CDR3 is 14 residues. V shed 3 bases and J shed 2 bases, with 11 bases lying between them. The V gene's germline CDR1 is MDHEN and CDR2 SYDVKM. This CDR3 reads CASSFRGATYEQYF. The CDR3 DNA reads as TGTGCCAGCAGTTTCCGGGGGGCAACCTACGAGCAGTACTTC.

V and J are TRBV4-1 and TRBJ1-2; possibly TRBD1 for D (5 bases). V was shortened by 0 bases and J by 5 bases, with 16 bases between the two germline ends. The germline V gene encodes CDR1 MGHRA and CDR2 YSYEKL. The CDR3 consists of 16 residues. CDR3 sequence reads: CASSQDLTGVRYGYTF. The CDR3 DNA follows: TGCGCCAGCAGCCAAGATCTTACGGGGGTACGGTATGGCTACACCTTC.